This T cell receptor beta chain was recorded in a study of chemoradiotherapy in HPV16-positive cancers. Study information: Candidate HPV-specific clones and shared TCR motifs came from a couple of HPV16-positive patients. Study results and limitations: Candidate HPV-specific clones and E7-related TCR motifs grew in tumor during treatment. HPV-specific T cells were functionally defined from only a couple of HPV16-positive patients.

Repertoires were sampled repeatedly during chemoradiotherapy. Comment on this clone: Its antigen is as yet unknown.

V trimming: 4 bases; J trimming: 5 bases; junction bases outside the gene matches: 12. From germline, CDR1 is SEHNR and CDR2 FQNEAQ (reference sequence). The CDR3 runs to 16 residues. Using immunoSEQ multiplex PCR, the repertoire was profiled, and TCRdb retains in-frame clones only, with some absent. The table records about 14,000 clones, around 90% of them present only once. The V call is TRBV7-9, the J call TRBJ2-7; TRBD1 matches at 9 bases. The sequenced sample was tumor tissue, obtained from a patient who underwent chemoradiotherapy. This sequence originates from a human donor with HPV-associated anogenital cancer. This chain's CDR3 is CASSSPFGTGLHEQYF. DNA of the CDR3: TGTGCCAGCAGCTCTCCCTTCGGGACAGGGTTACACGAGCAGTACTTC.